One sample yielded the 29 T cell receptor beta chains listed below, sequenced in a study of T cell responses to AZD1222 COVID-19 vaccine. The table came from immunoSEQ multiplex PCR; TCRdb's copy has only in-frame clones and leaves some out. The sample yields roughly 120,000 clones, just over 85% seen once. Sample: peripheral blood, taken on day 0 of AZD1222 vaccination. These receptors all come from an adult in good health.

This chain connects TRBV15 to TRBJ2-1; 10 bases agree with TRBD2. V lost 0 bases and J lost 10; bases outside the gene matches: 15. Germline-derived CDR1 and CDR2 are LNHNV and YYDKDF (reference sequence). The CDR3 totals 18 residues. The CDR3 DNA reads TGTGCCACCAGCAGAGATCGTCTTAGCGGGGGGCGGTGGAACGAGCAGTTCTTC. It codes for CATSRDRLSGGRWNEQFF.

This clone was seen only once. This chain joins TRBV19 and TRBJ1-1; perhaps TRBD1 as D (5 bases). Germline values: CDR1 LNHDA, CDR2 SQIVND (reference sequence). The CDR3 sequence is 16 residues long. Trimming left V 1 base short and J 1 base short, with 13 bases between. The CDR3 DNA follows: TGTGCCAGTAGTATAGGCAAGGGGCTCCGGAACACTGAAGCTTTCTTT. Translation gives CASSIGKGLRNTEAFF.

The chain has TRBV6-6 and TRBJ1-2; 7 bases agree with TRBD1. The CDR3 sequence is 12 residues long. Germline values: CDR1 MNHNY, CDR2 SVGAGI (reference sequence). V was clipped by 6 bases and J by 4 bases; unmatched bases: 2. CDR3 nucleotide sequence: TGTGCCAGCAGCGGACAGGTCTATGGCTACACCTTC. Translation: CASSGQVYGYTF.

The CDR3 reads CASSQSKGQGSHSNQPQHF. DNA of the CDR3: TGCGCCAGCAGTCAATCGAAGGGACAGGGGTCACATAGCAATCAGCCCCAGCATTTT. J is TRBJ1-5 and V is TRBV23-1, with 10 bases matching TRBD1. TRBV23-1 is an open reading frame, and its role is uncertain. The CDR3 length is 19 residues. The V gene end was trimmed by 0 bases and the J gene end by 0 bases; junction bases not matched to a gene: 8.

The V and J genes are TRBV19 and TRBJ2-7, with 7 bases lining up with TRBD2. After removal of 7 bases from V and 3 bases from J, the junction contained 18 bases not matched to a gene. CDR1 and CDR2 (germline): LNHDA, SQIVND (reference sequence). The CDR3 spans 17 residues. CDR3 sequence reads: CASTPTSTRRDYYEQYF. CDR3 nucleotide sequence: TGTGCCAGTACTCCCACCTCGACTAGACGGGACTACTACGAGCAGTACTTC.

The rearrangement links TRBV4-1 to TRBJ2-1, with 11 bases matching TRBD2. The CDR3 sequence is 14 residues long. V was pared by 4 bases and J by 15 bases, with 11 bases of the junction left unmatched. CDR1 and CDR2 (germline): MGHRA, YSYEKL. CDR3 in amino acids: CASSRDLLAGVRFF. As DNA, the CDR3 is TGCGCCAGCAGCCGTGACCTACTAGCGGGAGTTCGGTTCTTC.

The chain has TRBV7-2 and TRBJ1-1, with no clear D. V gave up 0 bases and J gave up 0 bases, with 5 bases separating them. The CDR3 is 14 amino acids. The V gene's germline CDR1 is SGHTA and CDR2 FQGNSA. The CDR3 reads CASSLARVNTEAFF. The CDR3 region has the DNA TGTGCCAGCAGCTTAGCAAGGGTGAACACTGAAGCTTTCTTT.

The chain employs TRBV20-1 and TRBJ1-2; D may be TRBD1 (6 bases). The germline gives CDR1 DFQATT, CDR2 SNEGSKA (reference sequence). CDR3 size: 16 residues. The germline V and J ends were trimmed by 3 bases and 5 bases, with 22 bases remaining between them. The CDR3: CSASNPSTGKRYGYTF. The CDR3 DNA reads TGCAGTGCTAGTAACCCCTCCACAGGGAAGAGGTATGGCTACACCTTC.

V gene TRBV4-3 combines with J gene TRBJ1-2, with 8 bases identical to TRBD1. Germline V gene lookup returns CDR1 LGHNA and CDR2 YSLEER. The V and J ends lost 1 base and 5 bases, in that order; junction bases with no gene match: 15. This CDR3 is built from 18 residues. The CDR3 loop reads CASSQVRDRGQGIYGYTF. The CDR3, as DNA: TGCGCCAGCAGCCAAGTAAGAGACAGGGGACAAGGGATTTATGGCTACACCTTC.

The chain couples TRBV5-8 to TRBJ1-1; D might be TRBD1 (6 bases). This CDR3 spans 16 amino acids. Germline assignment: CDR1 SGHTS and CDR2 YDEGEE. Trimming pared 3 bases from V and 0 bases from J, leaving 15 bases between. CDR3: CASSSVGGRMNTEAFF. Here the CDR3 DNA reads TGTGCCAGCAGCTCGGTGGGGGGGCGGATGAACACTGAAGCTTTCTTT.

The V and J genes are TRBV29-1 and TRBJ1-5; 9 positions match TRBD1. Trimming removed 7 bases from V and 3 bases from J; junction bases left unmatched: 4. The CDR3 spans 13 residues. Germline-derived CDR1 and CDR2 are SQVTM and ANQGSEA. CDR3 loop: CSGGQGLNQPQHF. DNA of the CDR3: TGCAGCGGGGGACAGGGACTCAATCAGCCCCAGCATTTT. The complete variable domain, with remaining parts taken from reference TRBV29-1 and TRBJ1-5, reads SAVISQKPSRDICQRGTSLTIQCQVDSQVTMMFWYRQQPGQSLTLIATANQGSEATYESGFVIDKFPISRPNLTFSTLTVSNMSPEDSSIYLCSGGQGLNQPQHFGDGTRLSIL.

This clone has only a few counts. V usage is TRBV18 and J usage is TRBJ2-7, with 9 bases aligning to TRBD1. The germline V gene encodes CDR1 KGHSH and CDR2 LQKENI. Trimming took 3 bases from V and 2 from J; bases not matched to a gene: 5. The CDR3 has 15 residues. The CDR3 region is CASSPRTGEAYEQYF. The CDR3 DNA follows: TGTGCCAGCTCACCTAGGACAGGGGAGGCCTACGAGCAGTACTTC. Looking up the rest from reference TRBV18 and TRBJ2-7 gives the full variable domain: NAGVMQNPRHLVRRRGQEARLRCSPMKGHSHVYWYRQLPEEGLKFMVYLQKENIIDESGMPKERFSAEFPKEGPSILRIQQVVRGDSAAYFCASSPRTGEAYEQYFGPGTRLTVT.

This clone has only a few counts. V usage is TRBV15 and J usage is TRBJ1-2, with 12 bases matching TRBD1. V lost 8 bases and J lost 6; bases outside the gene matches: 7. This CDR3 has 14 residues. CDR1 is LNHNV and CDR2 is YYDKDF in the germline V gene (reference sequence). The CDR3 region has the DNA TGTGCCACCGGTAGGGACAGGGGGCCCCATGGCTACACCTTC. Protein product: CATGRDRGPHGYTF.

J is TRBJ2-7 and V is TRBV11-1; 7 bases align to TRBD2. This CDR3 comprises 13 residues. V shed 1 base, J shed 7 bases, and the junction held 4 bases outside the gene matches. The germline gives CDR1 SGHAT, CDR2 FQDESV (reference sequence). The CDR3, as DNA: TGTGCCAGCAGCTTAGACCGTAGCGGGGAGCAGTACTTC. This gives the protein CASSLDRSGEQYF.

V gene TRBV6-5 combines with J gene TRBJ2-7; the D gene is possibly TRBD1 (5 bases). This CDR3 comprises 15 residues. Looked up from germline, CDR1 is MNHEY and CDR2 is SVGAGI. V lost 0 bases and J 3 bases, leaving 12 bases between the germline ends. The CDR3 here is CASSYSAGYFYEQYF. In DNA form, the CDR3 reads TGTGCCAGCAGTTACTCTGCAGGGTATTTCTACGAGCAGTACTTC.

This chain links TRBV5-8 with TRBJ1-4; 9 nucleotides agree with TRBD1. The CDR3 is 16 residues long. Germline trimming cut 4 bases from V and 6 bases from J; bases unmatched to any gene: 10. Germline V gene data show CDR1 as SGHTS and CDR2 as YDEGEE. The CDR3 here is CASSRGQGWKDEKLFF. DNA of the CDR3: TGTGCCAGCAGCCGAGGACAGGGGTGGAAAGATGAAAAACTGTTTTTT.

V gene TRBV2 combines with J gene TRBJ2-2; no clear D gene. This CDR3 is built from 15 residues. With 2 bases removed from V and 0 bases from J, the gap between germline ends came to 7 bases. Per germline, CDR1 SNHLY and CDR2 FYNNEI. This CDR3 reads CASSEQGPNTGELFF. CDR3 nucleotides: TGTGCCAGCAGTGAACAAGGGCCGAACACCGGGGAGCTGTTTTTT.

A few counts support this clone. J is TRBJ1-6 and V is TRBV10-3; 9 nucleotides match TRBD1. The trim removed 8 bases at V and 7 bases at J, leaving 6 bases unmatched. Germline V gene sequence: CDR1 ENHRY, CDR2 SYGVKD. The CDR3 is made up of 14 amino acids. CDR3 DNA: TGTGCCATCGGGACAGGGATTGTAAATTCACCCCTCCACTTT. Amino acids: CAIGTGIVNSPLHF.

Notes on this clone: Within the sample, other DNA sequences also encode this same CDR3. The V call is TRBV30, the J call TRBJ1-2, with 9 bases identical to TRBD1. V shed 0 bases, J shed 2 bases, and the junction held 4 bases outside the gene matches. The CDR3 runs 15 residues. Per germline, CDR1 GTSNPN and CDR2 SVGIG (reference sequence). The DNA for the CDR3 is TGTGCCTGGAGTGTACAAGGGACAGGGAACTATGGCTACACCTTC. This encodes CAWSVQGTGNYGYTF.

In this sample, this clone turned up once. The CDR3: CASSGGAFYEQYF. As DNA, the CDR3 is TGCGCCAGCAGTGGGGGGGCGTTTTACGAGCAGTACTTC. V is TRBV5-1 and J is TRBJ2-7, with D perhaps matching TRBD2 (7 bases). The CDR3 sequence is 13 residues long. From germline, CDR1 is SGHRS and CDR2 YFSETQ. Between the trimmed V and J ends, which lost 5 bases and 4 bases, there was a span of 13 bases.

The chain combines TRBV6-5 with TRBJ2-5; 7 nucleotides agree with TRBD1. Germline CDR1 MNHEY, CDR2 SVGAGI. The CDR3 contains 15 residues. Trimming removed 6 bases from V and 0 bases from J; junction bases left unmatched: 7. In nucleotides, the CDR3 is TGTGCCAGCAGATTCCCGGGACAGAACCAAGAGACCCAGTACTTC. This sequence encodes CASRFPGQNQETQYF.

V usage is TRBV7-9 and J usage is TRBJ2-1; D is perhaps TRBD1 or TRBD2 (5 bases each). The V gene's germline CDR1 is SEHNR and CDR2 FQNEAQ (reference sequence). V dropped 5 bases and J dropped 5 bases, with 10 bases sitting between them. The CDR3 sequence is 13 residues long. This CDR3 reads CASSPGPNNEQFF. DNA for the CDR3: TGTGCCAGCAGCCCGGGGCCTAACAATGAGCAGTTCTTC. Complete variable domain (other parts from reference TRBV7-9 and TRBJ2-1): DTGVSQNPRHKITKRGQNVTFRCDPISEHNRLYWYRQTLGQGPEFLTYFQNEAQLEKSRLLSDRFSAERPKGSFSTLEIQRTEQGDSAMYLCASSPGPNNEQFFGPGTRLTVL.

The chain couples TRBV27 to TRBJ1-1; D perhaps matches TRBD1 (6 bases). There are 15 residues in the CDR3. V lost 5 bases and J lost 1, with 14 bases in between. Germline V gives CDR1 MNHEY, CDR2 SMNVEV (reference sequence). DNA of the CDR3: TGTGCCAGCAGTCGCTGGACAGCCTCGAACACTGAAGCTTTCTTT. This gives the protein CASSRWTASNTEAFF.

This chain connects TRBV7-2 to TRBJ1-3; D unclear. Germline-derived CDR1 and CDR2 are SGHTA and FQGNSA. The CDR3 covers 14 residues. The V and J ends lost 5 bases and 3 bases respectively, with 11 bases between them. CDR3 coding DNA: TGTGCCAGCAGCCCTCGACAAGATGGAAACACCATATATTTT. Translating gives CASSPRQDGNTIYF.

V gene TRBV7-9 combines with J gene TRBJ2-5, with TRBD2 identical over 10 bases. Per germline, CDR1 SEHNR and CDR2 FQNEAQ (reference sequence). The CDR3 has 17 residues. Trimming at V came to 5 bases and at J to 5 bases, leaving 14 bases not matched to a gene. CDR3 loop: CASSPRRLAGVEETQYF. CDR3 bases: TGTGCCAGCAGCCCGAGGCGGCTAGCGGGAGTTGAGGAGACCCAGTACTTC.

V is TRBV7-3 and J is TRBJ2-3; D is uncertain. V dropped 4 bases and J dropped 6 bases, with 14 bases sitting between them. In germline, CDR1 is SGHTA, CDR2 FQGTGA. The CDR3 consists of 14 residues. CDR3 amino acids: CASSSGLSRDTQYF. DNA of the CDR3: TGTGCCAGCAGCTCCGGGCTCTCGCGGGATACGCAGTATTTT.

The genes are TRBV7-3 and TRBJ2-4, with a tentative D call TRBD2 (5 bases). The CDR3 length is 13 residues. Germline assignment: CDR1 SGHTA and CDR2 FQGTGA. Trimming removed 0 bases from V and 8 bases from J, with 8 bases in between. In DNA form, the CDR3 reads TGTGCCAGCAGCTTAACGGTGGGAGACATTCAGTACTTC. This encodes CASSLTVGDIQYF.

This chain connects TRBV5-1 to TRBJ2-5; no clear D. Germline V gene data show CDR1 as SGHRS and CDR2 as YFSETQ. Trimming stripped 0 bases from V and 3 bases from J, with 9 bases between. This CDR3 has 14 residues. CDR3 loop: CASSLAQWKETQYF. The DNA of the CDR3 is TGCGCCAGCAGCTTGGCCCAGTGGAAAGAGACCCAGTACTTC.

The CDR3 reads CASSVGHSNQPQHF. In nucleotides, the CDR3 is TGTGCCAGCAGCGTAGGACACTCCAATCAGCCCCAGCATTTT. The chain carries TRBV9 and TRBJ1-5; no clear D gene. The germline gives CDR1 SGDLS, CDR2 YYNGEE. The CDR3 is 14 residues long. The V end was cut by 0 bases, the J end by 3 bases, with 7 bases between.